This TCR beta chain was sequenced during a study of beta chain features in type 1 diabetes. General observations from the study: Researchers report that Type 1 diabetes patients had moderately but significantly shorter TCRB CDR3s across all four CD4+ subsets.

Using CD45RO/CCR7/CD25/CD127/CD95/CD27, CD4+ naive, central memory, regulatory and stem cell-like memory cells were sorted. Of the isolated RNA, all was reverse transcribed, and so the sequenced material was expressed TCRB transcripts. Repertoires were generated with immunoSEQ multiplex PCR, while TCRdb's copy carries only in-frame clones and drops some. The sample includes nearly 700,000 clones, about an eighth of them seen just once. Note on this clone: As yet, its antigen is unknown.

Germline CDR1 reads GTSNPN; CDR2 reads SVGIG (reference sequence). The V end lost 5 bases, the J end lost 5 bases, and 13 bases lay between the germline ends. CDR3 length: 13 amino acids. V gene TRBV30 combines with J gene TRBJ2-4, with D perhaps TRBD1 or TRBD2 (6 bases each). The sample comprised naive CD4+ T cells from blood. The TCR comes from a man between 18 and 29 years old with type 1 diabetes. CDR3 amino acids: CAWSSGAENIQYF. The CDR3, as DNA: TGTGCCTGGTCCTCGGGGGCGGAAAACATTCAGTACTTC.